This TCR beta chain was sequenced during a study of T-cell memory formation after mild COVID-19 (dated by TCRdb to about 2021). For the study in its entirety: TCR sequence clusters from the two donors were found to be largely donor specific. T-cell clones expanding and contracting after mild COVID-19 in a couple of donors were tracked by longitudinal TCRalpha and TCRbeta repertoire sequencing. Two young, previously healthy adult volunteers, one female and one male, were included in the cohort. The study at large found these results: Only a couple of mild cases were covered in the study, and larger cohorts including severe cases with pre-infection samples were considered necessary. Contracting CD4+ clones were located mainly in the CM and EM memory subsets, whereas CD8+ clones were found to be enriched in EMRA. Some responding clones were detected in pre-infection memory, which suggested that pre-existing cross-reactive memory T cells had joined the SARS-CoV-2 response. The second-wave clones that peaked on day 37 were not confirmed to be SARS-CoV-2 specific. Balanced CD4/CD8 phenotypes were observed for clones contracting from day 15 to 85, whereas a bias towards CD4+ was observed for a second wave of clones expanding from day 15 to 37.

PBMCs were isolated by Ficoll-Paque density gradient centrifugation. CDR1 and CDR2 (SGHTA, FQGTGA) derive from the germline V gene. The junction carries 15 bases between V and J, which are trimmed by 5 bases and 2 bases respectively. Its CDR3 holds 15 amino acids, cysteine through phenylalanine. Only the CDR3 portion is preserved as DNA: 45 bases, with reading frame beginning at the first base. Of note for this clonotype: It lacks a known antigen. Within one base of it there is no much larger clone, and no base qualities were kept.

These reads were obtained on an Illumina NovaSeq 6000. cDNA libraries for TCRalpha and TCRbeta were prepared by 5'RACE using constant-segment primers, with sample barcodes and unique molecular identifiers added. RNA was extracted from every sample with Trizol reagent. The libraries were amplified in two PCR steps, and the second step added a second sample barcode and Illumina TruSeq adapters. Sequencing of libraries was performed on an Illumina NovaSeq with 2 x 150 bp paired-end reads. On the study's bioinformatics: With migec v1.2.7, reads were demultiplexed and then collapsed into UMI-guided consensus sequences. Using mixcr v2.1.11, UMI consensuses were aligned to TRA and TRB V and J templates and then assembled into clonotypes. A clonotype was counted as expanded or contracted only when both edgeR and NoisET called the clonotype significant, with the noise models trained on biological replicates. For edgeR calls, the thresholds were a false discovery rate-adjusted p below 0.01 and a log2 fold-change of 1. As an exploratory analysis of dynamics, max-normalized trajectories of the 1000 most abundant clonotypes were examined with PCA combined with hierarchical clustering. Separately sequenced CD4+ and CD8+ repertoires were used to assign the CD4 or CD8 phenotype of responding clones. TCRdb handled the public reads itself, with Q25 trimming in fastp and clone calling in MiXCR, and kept productive beta chains. One record per CDR3 amino acid sequence lists the most common genes and DNA. TCRdb's processing, not the authors' own work, is the source of the V and J calls. This sample comprises 300,000 to 350,000 distinct CDR3 sequences, roughly 19% of them detected only once. The ten largest make up around a fifth of the sample.

The sequencing sample was made of PBMCs or a T cell subset sorted from them (not recorded which). The origin of this receptor is a man aged 18 to 30 who had mild COVID-19 (a few samples of this study predate the infection). The sample titles of this study are shuffled in the database, so cell type and time point are left out; the donor was told from shared clones. In this chain, TRBV7-3 is recombined with TRBJ1-2; perhaps TRBD1 is the D gene, with 5 bases matching. The CDR3 region: CASSQGGGRNYGYTF. The nucleotide sequence is given as TGTGCCAGCAGCCAAGGCGGGGGTAGGAACTATGGCTACACCTTC. Joined to the reference TRBV7-3 and TRBJ1-2 proteins, this CDR3 gives the full variable domain: GAGVSQTPSNKVTEKGKYVELRCDPISGHTALYWYRQSLGQGPEFLIYFQGTGAADDSGLPNDRFFAVRPEGSVSTLKIQRTERGDSAVYLCASSQGGGRNYGYTFGSGTRLTVV.